One sample yielded the 19 T cell receptor beta chains listed below, sequenced in a study of PD-1 blockade in classical Hodgkin lymphoma. Sequencing was performed with immunoSEQ multiplex PCR; in TCRdb, only in-frame clones are kept and a portion is missing. The data contain 43,000 or so clones, roughly 90% of them singletons. All patients experienced relapse after autologous stem cell transplantation, and brentuximab vedotin exposure was variable. Here the sequenced sample was peripheral blood mononuclear cells (PBMCs), taken at baseline. The receptors shown here come from a human donor with classical Hodgkin lymphoma.

This chain connects TRBV6-1 to TRBJ1-2; D is possibly TRBD1 (5 bases). Trimming stripped 8 bases from V and 3 bases from J, with 10 bases between. Germline-derived CDR1 and CDR2 are MNHNS and SASEGT. This CDR3 has 12 amino acids. The DNA for the CDR3 is TGTGCCAGCGGGACGGGGCACTATGGCTACACCTTC. Amino acids: CASGTGHYGYTF.

The chain has TRBV7-2 and TRBJ2-2; possibly TRBD2 for D (6 bases). CDR3 length equals 15 residues. In germline, CDR1 is SGHTA, CDR2 FQGNSA. Trimming shortened V by 5 bases and J by 4 bases, and 14 bases separated the two germline ends. CDR3 DNA sequence: TGTGCCAGCAGCCCCGGGGGTCGCGGCACCGGGGAGCTGTTTTTT. This sequence encodes CASSPGGRGTGELFF.

J is TRBJ1-2 and V is TRBV25-1, with D maybe TRBD1 (6 bases). Trimming left V 6 bases short and J 4 bases short, with 15 bases between. CDR3 length: 14 residues. The germline gives CDR1 MGHDK, CDR2 SYGVNS. This CDR3 is CASSGQPSGYGYTF. The DNA for the CDR3 is TGTGCCAGCAGCGGACAGCCCTCTGGCTATGGCTACACCTTC.

This clone was detected once. J is TRBJ2-7 and V is TRBV5-4; 10 positions agree with TRBD2. There are 15 residues in the CDR3. The V and J ends lost 6 bases and 5 bases, in that order; junction bases with no gene match: 11. The germline gives CDR1 SGHNT, CDR2 YYREEE (reference sequence). This CDR3 is CASTTGLATRDEQYF. The CDR3 nucleotides are TGTGCCAGCACCACGGGACTAGCGACCAGGGACGAGCAGTACTTC.

The chain uses TRBV28 and TRBJ1-4; TRBD1 matches at 8 bases. Germline loops: CDR1 MDHEN, CDR2 SYDVKM. V dropped 2 bases and J dropped 7; count of bases not matched to a gene: 6. The CDR3 is 15 residues long. The CDR3 loop reads CASSLGQGDSEKLFF. In DNA form, the CDR3 reads TGTGCCAGCAGTTTAGGACAGGGTGATAGTGAAAAACTGTTTTTT. The whole variable domain, remainder taken from reference TRBV28 and TRBJ1-4, is DVKVTQSSRYLVKRTGEKVFLECVQDMDHENMFWYRQDPGLGLRLIYFSYDVKMKEKGDIPEGYSVSREKKERFSLILESASTNQTSMYLCASSLGQGDSEKLFFGSGTQLSVL.

This rearrangement joins TRBV11-1 to TRBJ2-2, with TRBD2 matching over 10 bases. Germline V CDR1 and CDR2: SGHAT, FQDESV (reference sequence). With V trimmed by 2 bases and J by 6 bases, 9 bases remained unmatched. CDR3 size: 17 residues. This CDR3 is CASSLPAGGPPAGELFF. For the CDR3, the DNA is TGTGCCAGCAGCTTACCAGCGGGGGGGCCCCCGGCCGGGGAGCTGTTTTTT.

The CDR3: CASSLLDSQETQYF. CDR3 bases: TGTGCCAGCAGTTTGCTGGACAGCCAAGAGACCCAGTACTTC. The genes are TRBV28 and TRBJ2-5, with D maybe TRBD1 (6 bases). Per the germline V gene, CDR1 is MDHEN and CDR2 is SYDVKM. Between the trimmed V and J ends, which lost 3 bases and 1 base, there was a span of 9 bases. The CDR3 contains 14 residues.

The J gene is TRBJ2-7, the V gene TRBV28; 10 nucleotides agree with TRBD1. Germline V gives CDR1 MDHEN, CDR2 SYDVKM. The length of the CDR3 is 13 residues. V was clipped by 8 bases and J by 6 bases; unmatched bases: 7. The CDR3 nucleotides read TGTGCCAGCCAGCCGGGACAGGGGTTCGAGCAGTACTTC. Protein product: CASQPGQGFEQYF.

CDR3 coding DNA: TGTGCCAGCAGTTTATCGGCAGGGCAAGAGACCCAGTACTTC. It yields the protein CASSLSAGQETQYF. This chain joins TRBV27 and TRBJ2-5; D is perhaps TRBD1 (5 bases). The CDR3 runs 14 residues. Trimming took off 0 bases at V and 2 bases at J, with 7 bases between the two ends. The germline CDR1 and CDR2 sequences are MNHEY and SMNVEV (reference sequence).

The sample holds one count of this clone. The gene calls are TRBV7-8 and TRBJ2-7; TRBD2 matches 9 bases. With 5 bases clipped from V and 2 bases from J, the junction kept 7 bases outside the gene matches. The CDR3 consists of 15 residues. CDR1 and CDR2 (germline): SGHVS, FQNEAQ. For the CDR3, the DNA is TGTGCCAGCAGCCCCTTAGCGGGAGCCACCTACGAGCAGTACTTC. Its translation: CASSPLAGATYEQYF.

This chain links TRBV7-6 with TRBJ2-5; 11 bases are a match to TRBD1. Germline CDR1 is SGHVS and CDR2 is FNYEAQ. This CDR3 has 14 residues. Unmatched junction bases numbered 10, after V lost 7 bases and J lost 9 bases. The CDR3 DNA sequence: TGTGCCAGCACCACCGGGACAGGGGGTCAGGCCCAGTACTTC. Its protein is CASTTGTGGQAQYF.

V gene TRBV19 combines with J gene TRBJ2-7; D gene unclear. CDR1 and CDR2 (germline): LNHDA, SQIVND (reference sequence). The CDR3 sequence is 12 residues long. V was clipped by 7 bases and J by 7 bases, with 14 bases between them. The DNA for the CDR3 is TGTGCCAGTAAAGGCCCAACTTGGGAGCAGTACTTC. Its protein is CASKGPTWEQYF.

V and J are TRBV2 and TRBJ1-4; D uncertain. CDR3 length: 10 amino acids. V lost 10 bases and J lost 9, with 9 bases in between. Germline CDR1 and CDR2: SNHLY and FYNNEI. CDR3 coding DNA: TGTGCCACCCGGGAGAAAAAACTGTTTTTT. It specifies CATREKKLFF.

V usage is TRBV18 and J usage is TRBJ2-1; D possibly matches TRBD1 or TRBD2 (5 bases each). V was clipped by 3 bases and J by 10 bases, with 7 bases between them. This CDR3 region has 11 residues. The germline V gene has CDR1 KGHSH and CDR2 LQKENI. The CDR3 spells CASSPGTEQFF. The DNA of the CDR3 is TGTGCCAGCTCACCCGGGACCGAGCAGTTCTTC. The full variable domain, its missing parts supplied by reference TRBV18 and TRBJ2-1, is NAGVMQNPRHLVRRRGQEARLRCSPMKGHSHVYWYRQLPEEGLKFMVYLQKENIIDESGMPKERFSAEFPKEGPSILRIQQVVRGDSAAYFCASSPGTEQFFGPGTRLTVL.

This clone was counted once. The chain employs TRBV10-2 and TRBJ1-3; TRBD1 agrees at 10 bases. From germline, CDR1 is WSHSY and CDR2 SAAADI. J lost 3 bases, V lost 6 bases, and 2 bases had no gene match. CDR3 size: 14 residues. CDR3 protein: CASRGTGVGNTIYF. The CDR3 DNA reads as TGCGCCAGCAGAGGGACAGGGGTTGGAAACACCATATATTTT.

The gene calls are TRBV27 and TRBJ2-3; D may correspond to TRBD1 or TRBD2 (6 bases each). Germline assignment: CDR1 MNHEY and CDR2 SMNVEV (reference sequence). This CDR3 has 15 residues. The V gene lost 2 bases and the J gene lost 3 bases, with 12 bases spanning the gap. CDR3 residues: CASSLLGGFTDTQYF. The CDR3 region has the DNA TGTGCCAGCAGTTTACTGGGGGGCTTTACAGATACGCAGTATTTT.

The chain joins TRBV27 to TRBJ2-1, with unresolved D. Trimming stripped 3 bases from V and 2 bases from J, with 8 bases between. The germline V gene encodes CDR1 MNHEY and CDR2 SMNVEV (reference sequence). The CDR3 is 14 amino acids. CDR3: CASSFMATYNEQFF. CDR3 nucleotide sequence: TGTGCCAGCAGTTTTATGGCCACCTACAATGAGCAGTTCTTC.

The chain uses TRBV5-1 and TRBJ2-7, with 11 bases lining up with TRBD2. The ends lost 4 bases at V and 5 bases at J; junction bases unmatched: 11. The CDR3 has 16 amino acids. The germline V gene encodes CDR1 SGHRS and CDR2 YFSETQ. CDR3 loop: CASSPPRLAGSDEQYF. DNA for the CDR3: TGCGCCAGCAGCCCACCCCGACTAGCGGGGTCGGACGAGCAGTACTTC.

CDR3 in DNA: TGTGCCAGCAGCACAGTGGGGAACACTGAAGCTTTCTTT. As protein: CASSTVGNTEAFF. This chain links TRBV28 with TRBJ1-1; D unresolved. Trimming left V 6 bases short and J 1 base short, with 9 bases between. Per germline, CDR1 MDHEN and CDR2 SYDVKM. This CDR3 has 13 residues.